The 3 T cell receptor beta chains below all came from one sample that was sequenced in a study of multiple sclerosis patients with progressive multifocal leukoencephalopathy (dated by TCRdb to 2018 to 2020). The time point label corresponds to: more than ten months of natalizumab therapy. Taken with the paper, the label for treatment or condition translates to: on natalizumab therapy at sampling. Library preparation was by the immunoSEQ multiplex PCR assay. Not all clones reach the TCRdb copy of this immuneACCESS table, which keeps in-frame sequences only. Checked studies attribute under half of the gap to unresolved V genes and leave the rest unexplained. For this sample there are some 25,000 clones; approximately 90% appear just once. Around 2.4% of the sample is held by the ten biggest clonotypes. The sequences come from PBMCs, collected from a patient treated with natalizumab. The receptor source for this set is a young man with multiple sclerosis.

The V call is TRBV6-5, the J call TRBJ2-5, with a possible D match to TRBD1 (6 bases). Trimming shortened V by 0 bases and J by 5 bases, and 16 bases separated the two germline ends. Germline V gene lookup returns CDR1 MNHEY and CDR2 SVGAGI. The CDR3 length is 16 residues. The CDR3 is CASSYSPTGPGETQYF. The CDR3 DNA sequence: TGTGCCAGCAGTTACTCCCCAACAGGGCCGGGGGAGACCCAGTACTTC.

The chain employs TRBV7-9 and TRBJ1-6, with 7 bases lining up with TRBD1. The CDR3 is 14 amino acids. V gave up 4 bases and J gave up 8 bases; unmatched junction bases: 5. The germline gives CDR1 SEHNR, CDR2 FQNEAQ (reference sequence). Here the CDR3 reads CASSSRDSYSPLHF. DNA of the CDR3: TGTGCCAGCAGCTCAAGGGACAGCTATTCACCCCTCCACTTT. The complete variable domain, with remaining parts taken from reference TRBV7-9 and TRBJ1-6, reads DTGVSQNPRHKITKRGQNVTFRCDPISEHNRLYWYRQTLGQGPEFLTYFQNEAQLEKSRLLSDRFSAERPKGSFSTLEIQRTEQGDSAMYLCASSSRDSYSPLHFGNGTRLTVT.

The rearrangement joins TRBV12-5 to TRBJ1-1; D not resolved. The V and J ends lost 4 bases and 7 bases respectively, with 16 bases between them. CDR1 is LGHNT and CDR2 is FRNRAP in the germline V gene. The CDR3 has 14 amino acids. The CDR3 nucleotides read TGTGCTAGTGGTTCCCGAAGGAACCACGGTGAAGCTTTCTTT. Its protein product is CASGSRRNHGEAFF.